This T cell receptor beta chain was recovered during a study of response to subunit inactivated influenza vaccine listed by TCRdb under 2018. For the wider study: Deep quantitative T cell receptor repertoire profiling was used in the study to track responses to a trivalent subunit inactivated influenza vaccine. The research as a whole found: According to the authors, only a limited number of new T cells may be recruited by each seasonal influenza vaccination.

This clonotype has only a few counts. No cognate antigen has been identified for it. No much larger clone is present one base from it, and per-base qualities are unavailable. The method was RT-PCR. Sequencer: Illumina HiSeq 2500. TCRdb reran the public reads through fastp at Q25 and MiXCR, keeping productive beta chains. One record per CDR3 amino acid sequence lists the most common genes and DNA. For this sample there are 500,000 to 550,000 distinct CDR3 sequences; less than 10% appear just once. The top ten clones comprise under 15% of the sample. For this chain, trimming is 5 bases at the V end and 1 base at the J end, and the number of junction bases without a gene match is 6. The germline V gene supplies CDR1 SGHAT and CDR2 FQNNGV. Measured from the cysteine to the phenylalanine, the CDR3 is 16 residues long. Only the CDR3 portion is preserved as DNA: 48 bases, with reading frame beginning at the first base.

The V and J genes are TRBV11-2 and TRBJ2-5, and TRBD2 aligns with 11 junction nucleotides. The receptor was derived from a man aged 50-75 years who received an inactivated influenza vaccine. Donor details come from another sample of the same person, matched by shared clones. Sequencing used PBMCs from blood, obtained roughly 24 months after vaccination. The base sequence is TGTGCCAGCAGCCTGGGGACTAGCGGAGTCCAAGAGACCCAGTACTTC. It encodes CASSLGTSGVQETQYF.